This entry describes one TCR beta chain. It lacks a known antigen. Nothing much larger sits one base from this clone, and base qualities are not available. The immunoSEQ Assay, a bias-controlled multiplex PCR, was used to amplify TCRbeta CDR3 regions from genomic DNA. Per the source publication's procedure: The number of nucleated cells in each sample was estimated by amplification of reference gene primers within the assay. To quantify the absolute abundance of each unique TCRbeta CDR3 rearrangement, sequence reads were collapsed and filtered. Productive Simpson clonality was computed per sample as the square root of Simpson's diversity index over productive rearrangements. The clones in this table, taken by TCRdb from immuneACCESS, are in-frame only. Not every clone is retained; where verified, under half of the shortfall comes from an unresolved V gene, and the cause of the rest is unknown. From that table come the V and J calls and clone size; the DNA was used to work out D and trimming. This sample gives a few hundred thousand clones in total; about four fifths of them show up just once. The top ten hold roughly 3.1% of the sample.

Each collaborating institution followed its own protocols to collect whole blood in K2EDTA tubes. For TCRbeta analysis, collaborators shipped samples in one of three forms: frozen whole blood, isolated PBMCs, or DNA extracted from either of those sample types. This record belongs to a study of blood T cell repertoires in COVID-19 (dated by TCRdb to 2019 to 2021). Context from the whole study: Samples covering the acute and convalescent phases of COVID-19 were provided by collaborators in the United States, Italy and Spain. The material from the prospective study consisted of cDNA or gDNA derived from T cells, B-cell-depleted T cells, or PBMCs. Subjects who had been exposed to COVID-19, were actively infected with it, or had recovered from it provided the deeply sampled blood TCRbeta repertoires that made up the dataset. The repertoires were made available in a free public database intended to serve as a resource for research on the immune response to SARS-CoV-2. Samples were obtained from the ongoing ImmuneRACE study (first 160 participants) and from over 1,000 subjects provided by 6 global collaborators. Sample metadata almost always included a de-identified subject ID, COVID-19 status, age in years and sex. Where HLA class I and class II types were available, the types were taken from metadata supplied by the sample provider, not from assay-based typing. Broader findings and caveats from the paper: Clinical and demographic metadata were provided uncurated, with the amount varying by source and participant.

The CDR3 starts with the cysteine, ends with the phenylalanine, and has 16 residues. Of all the DNA, just the CDR3 is kept, 48 bases in frame from base 1. V lost 6 bases and J lost 2 bases, and the count of bases not matched to a germline gene is 11. The germline V gene encodes CDR1 MNHEY and CDR2 SMNVEV (reference sequence). The sequencing input was peripheral blood. This TCR was sampled from a young woman with acute or convalescent COVID-19. This chain is built from TRBV27 and TRBJ2-7; TRBD1 fits 9 bases in the junction. At the DNA level, the sequence is TGTGCCAGCAGACGGAAACCGGGACAGGGCACCTACGAGCAGTACTTC. It translates to CASRRKPGQGTYEQYF.